This T cell receptor (beta chain) was identified during a study of glioma-infiltrating T cells. Study-wide points: Gliomas, especially low-grade, showed above-expected tissue-blood divergence; non-neoplastic patients showed below. Very few CDR3 sequences were shared between tissue and blood.

Note on this clonotype: Its antigen is undetermined. The junction and the germline gene differ at one end; a read error may be behind it.

Germline loops: CDR1 MDHEN, CDR2 SYDVKM. This CDR3 has 13 residues. Using RNA template, CDR3s of TCR alpha and beta were amplified with iRepertoire arm-PCR. Input was roughly 100-450 ng of tissue mRNA or PBMC total RNA. TCRdb reanalysed the multiplex PCR reads using MiXCR and keeps one entry per CDR3 protein. In the table there are 100,000 to 150,000 distinct CDR3 sequences, 20% to 25% of which are singletons. This chain joins TRBV28 and TRBJ2-5; no clear D. The sample taken for sequencing was glioma tissue, nonneoplastic brain tissue, or PBMCs (not recorded which). The TCR was taken from a human donor with low-grade glioma or glioblastoma, undergoing nonglioma brain surgery, or in good health (not recorded which). CDR3 protein: CVSSYPNAETQYF. CDR3 sequence (DNA): TGTGTCAGCAGTTATCCTAACGCGGAGACCCAGTACTTC. Combining the CDR3 with reference TRBV28 and TRBJ2-5 gives the whole variable domain DVKVTQSSRYLVKRTGEKVFLECVQDMDHENMFWYRQDPGLGLRLIYFSYDVKMKEKGDIPEGYSVSREKKERFSLILESASTNQTSMYLCVSSYPNAETQYFGPGTRLLVL.